This T cell receptor (beta chain) was recovered during a study of shared clonotypes between healthy human individuals. Turning to the study itself: The donors, a couple of women and a few men, were aged 18 to 49. Three CD4 naive, three CD4 memory, two CD8 naive and one CD8 memory plate were used per donor.

The CDR3 runs to 15 residues. Germline CDR1 and CDR2: MNHNY and SVGAGI (reference sequence). With V trimmed by 4 bases and J by 3 bases, 5 bases remained unmatched. This clone was recorded once. Everyone who donated was a Caucasian adult who lived in Nashville, Tennessee. CD4+ cell separation produced CD45RA+ naive and CD45RA-negative memory subsets. Profiled with immunoSEQ multiplex PCR; TCRdb holds only in-frame clones, not every one. Among about 1.1 million clones, around three quarters were seen once, and the ten largest hold 0.89%. This receptor was identified in a man aged 18-30 years in good health. Some clones in this sample may be carry-over from other donors' samples. The chain joins TRBV6-6 to TRBJ1-4; TRBD1 aligns across 7 bases. Sequencing used memory CD4+ T cells from PBMCs. Subset defined: CD45RA-negative fraction. Here the CDR3 reads CASSFQGGPNEKLFF. The CDR3 nucleotides read TGTGCCAGCAGTTTCCAAGGGGGCCCTAATGAAAAACTGTTTTTT.